The sequence of this T cell receptor (beta chain) was determined in a study of shared clonotypes between healthy human individuals. Across the study: Contributing individuals were a couple of females and three males aged 18 to 49.

Study observations and caveats: Naive subsets usually exceeded memory subsets in estimated richness.

Clones were sequenced by immunoSEQ multiplex PCR, and TCRdb holds only the in-frame ones, with some missing. The table lists hundreds of thousands of clones, around 92% of them singletons. Trimming removed 5 bases at V and 4 bases at J, with 27 bases between. The length of the CDR3 is 19 residues. Germline V gives CDR1 SGHTA, CDR2 FQGNSA. Cells designated naive CD8 were CD45RO-negative and were positively selected for CCR7, with terminally differentiated effector memory CD45RA+ cells excluded. On this clone itself: Its target is not known.

Input material: naive CD8+ T cells sorted from blood. This TCR came from a man aged 25-45 years in good health. This chain uses TRBV7-2 with TRBJ2-1; the D call may be TRBD1 or TRBD2 (5 bases each). Here the CDR3 DNA reads TGTGCCAGCAGCGGGAAACCGGGACCCAACACTCGGGCTTACAATGAGCAGTTCTTC. The encoded protein is CASSGKPGPNTRAYNEQFF.